This T cell receptor (beta chain) was retrieved from a study of T cell repertoires in cytomegalovirus infection. As for the study in general: CMV epitopes that were recently identified and HLA-C-restricted were used alongside well-studied HLA-B-restricted ones. Public TCR beta signatures were indicative of both CMV infection and a matching HLA type.

Whole-study results and caveats: CMV carriers with the relevant HLA were identified by cumulative public TCR beta family frequency. HLA-C-restricted CMV clonotypes gave the most frequent clonotype in two of eight donors.

Germline lookup yields CDR1 SGHTA and CDR2 FQGNSA. Between the trimmed V and J ends, which lost 4 bases and 8 bases, there was a span of 8 bases. The CDR3 runs to 12 residues. This clonotype showed up just a few times. Its target is unknown. TCRdb processed the reads anew with MiXCR; each CDR3 protein has one entry. The table has tens of thousands of distinct CDR3 sequences, 20% to 25% seen once. The sample in question was CD8+ T cells from cultured PBMCs, obtained from culture after CMV antigen stimulation. The rearrangement uses TRBV7-2 and TRBJ1-4; D is ambiguous. This sequence originates from a human donor in good health (CMV status not recorded). Some clones in this sample may be carry-over from other donors' samples. CDR3: CASSSRLEKLFF. As DNA, the CDR3 is TGTGCCAGCAGCTCCCGTTTGGAAAAACTGTTTTTT.